The 7 T cell receptor beta chains below were found in one sample sequenced in a study of blood T cell repertoires in COVID-19. Measured with immunoSEQ multiplex PCR; TCRdb has only the in-frame clones, and not every one. The data show approximately 46,000 clones, roughly 79% seen once. Sequences were obtained from peripheral blood. The receptors originated from a woman of 80 years or more with COVID-19, enrolled during active disease.

The chain employs TRBV10-3 and TRBJ2-7, with TRBD2 identical over 13 bases. Germline V gene data show CDR1 as ENHRY and CDR2 as SYGVKD. V was pared by 11 bases and J by 5 bases, with 6 bases of the junction left unmatched. This CDR3 spans 13 amino acids. CDR3 region: CAAVGLAGNEQYF. Written as DNA, the CDR3 is TGTGCCGCCGTGGGACTAGCGGGGAACGAGCAGTACTTC.

This clone has only one observation. The rearrangement uses TRBV3-1 (or the pseudogene TRBV3-2) and TRBJ1-1; D is possibly TRBD1 (6 bases). This CDR3 comprises 15 residues. The V end lost 3 bases, the J end lost 1 base, and 12 bases lay between the germline ends. Germline lookup yields CDR1 LGHDT and CDR2 YNNKEL (reference sequence). CDR3 amino acids: CASSHRDRWNTEAFF. The CDR3 DNA reads TGTGCCAGCAGCCACAGAGACAGGTGGAACACTGAAGCTTTCTTT.

The rearrangement joins TRBV6-6 to TRBJ1-5, with D perhaps TRBD1 (5 bases). The CDR3 runs to 20 residues. V was clipped by 5 bases and J by 1 base, with 27 bases between them. Germline CDR1 reads MNHNY; CDR2 reads SVGAGI (reference sequence). CDR3 DNA sequence: TGTGCCAGCAGTCCTCTCTTCCTATTAGGGCAGGGAGGGAGCAATCAGCCCCAGCATTTT. Its protein is CASSPLFLLGQGGSNQPQHF.

The rearrangement links TRBV29-1 to TRBJ1-1, with 7 positions matching TRBD1. V lost 6 bases to trimming and J lost 1 base; unmatched junction nucleotides: 5. The V gene's germline CDR1 is SQVTM and CDR2 ANQGSEA. CDR3 length: 13 amino acids. CDR3 DNA sequence: TGCAGCGTCCAGACAGGGTCGAACACTGAAGCTTTCTTT. It codes for CSVQTGSNTEAFF.

The chain recombines TRBV27 with TRBJ2-3; 10 nucleotides match TRBD2. The CDR3 is 15 amino acids. The ends lost 5 bases at V and 5 bases at J; junction bases unmatched: 7. Germline lookup yields CDR1 MNHEY and CDR2 SMNVEV (reference sequence). CDR3 sequence reads: CASSTLAGVGDTQYF. In DNA form, the CDR3 reads TGTGCCAGCAGTACTCTAGCGGGAGTGGGAGATACGCAGTATTTT.

This chain connects TRBV18 to TRBJ2-3; the D is unclear. The CDR3 has 13 amino acids. CDR1 is KGHSH, CDR2 LQKENI, per germline. The V and J ends lost 2 bases and 4 bases respectively, with 7 bases between them. The CDR3 DNA sequence: TGTGCCAGCTCACCATTACAGTCAGATACGCAGTATTTT. Protein: CASSPLQSDTQYF.

The chain is built from TRBV5-1 and TRBJ2-7; 14 bases map to TRBD2. Germline CDR1 is SGHRS and CDR2 is YFSETQ. The CDR3 spans 15 residues. With V trimmed by 1 base and J by 12 bases, 9 bases remained unmatched. In DNA, the CDR3 is TGCGCCAGCAGCTTGTTGGGGACTAGCGGGAGATCGGGGTACTTC. Its translation: CASSLLGTSGRSGYF. Full variable domain (outside the CDR3, taken from reference TRBV5-1 and TRBJ2-7): KAGVTQTPRYLIKTRGQQVTLSCSPISGHRSVSWYQQTPGQGLQFLFEYFSETQRNKGNFPGRFSGRQFSNSRSEMNVSTLELGDSALYLCASSLLGTSGRSGYFGPGTRLTVT.